This T cell receptor beta chain was identified during a study of T cell repertoires in cytomegalovirus infection. As for the study in general: Use of recently identified HLA-C-restricted and well-studied HLA-B-restricted CMV epitopes was part of the study.

The V and J ends lost 0 bases and 10 bases respectively, with 23 bases between them. CDR3 size: 17 residues. Germline V lookup: CDR1 SGDLS, CDR2 YYNGEE. Whole-study results and caveats: HLA-C-restricted CMV clonotypes gave the most frequent clonotype in two of eight donors.

In TCRdb, the reads were re-called with MiXCR into one record per CDR3 protein. In the table there are some 220,000 distinct CDR3 sequences, approximately 40% of which are singletons. Remarks on this clonotype: Its antigen remains unknown.

The gene calls are TRBV9 and TRBJ2-1, with D unresolved. This specimen consisted of CD8+ T cells from cultured PBMCs, obtained from culture after CMV antigen stimulation. The clonotype was recovered from a human donor in good health (CMV status not recorded). Some clones in this sample may be carry-over from other donors' samples. The CDR3 here is CASSVELGSGYNEEQFF. CDR3 sequence (DNA): TGTGCCAGCAGCGTAGAACTCGGGTCAGGCTACAATGAGGAGCAGTTCTTC.